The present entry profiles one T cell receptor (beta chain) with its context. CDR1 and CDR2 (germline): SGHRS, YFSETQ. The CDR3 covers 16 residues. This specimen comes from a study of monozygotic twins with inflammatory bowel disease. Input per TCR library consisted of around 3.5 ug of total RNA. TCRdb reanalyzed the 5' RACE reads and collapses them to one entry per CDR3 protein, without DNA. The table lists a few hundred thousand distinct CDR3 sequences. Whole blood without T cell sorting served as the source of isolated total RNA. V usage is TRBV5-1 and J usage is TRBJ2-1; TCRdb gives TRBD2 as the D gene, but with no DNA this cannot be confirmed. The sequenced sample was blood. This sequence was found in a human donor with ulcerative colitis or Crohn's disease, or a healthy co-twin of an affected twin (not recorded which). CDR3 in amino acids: CASSLRAEGSYNEQFF.